This T cell receptor (beta chain) was observed in a study of shared clonotypes between healthy human individuals. Findings of the study overall: It was observed that around 5% of naive CD4 clonotypes were shared across several donors. Sample collection involved blood only; tissue repertoires are likely different.

V was pared by 5 bases and J by 5 bases, with 22 bases between. Germline lookup yields CDR1 SEHNR and CDR2 FQNEAQ (reference sequence). The CDR3 totals 16 residues. The genomic DNA of each subset was split evenly across several immunoSEQ plates. Measured with immunoSEQ multiplex PCR; TCRdb has only the in-frame clones, and not every one. This table holds around 1.5 million clones, 95% to 99% found once. Points on this clone: Antigen unknown.

The chain links TRBV7-9 to TRBJ2-7, with TRBD1 as a possible D gene (6 bases). Sequences were obtained from naive CD4+ T cells sorted from blood. Subset here: CD45RA+ positively selected. The sequence was obtained from a man aged 30-40 years in good health. In DNA, the CDR3 is TGTGCCAGCAGCAACCGCGACACAGGGTTCGGGAACGAGCAGTACTTC. Translation gives CASSNRDTGFGNEQYF.